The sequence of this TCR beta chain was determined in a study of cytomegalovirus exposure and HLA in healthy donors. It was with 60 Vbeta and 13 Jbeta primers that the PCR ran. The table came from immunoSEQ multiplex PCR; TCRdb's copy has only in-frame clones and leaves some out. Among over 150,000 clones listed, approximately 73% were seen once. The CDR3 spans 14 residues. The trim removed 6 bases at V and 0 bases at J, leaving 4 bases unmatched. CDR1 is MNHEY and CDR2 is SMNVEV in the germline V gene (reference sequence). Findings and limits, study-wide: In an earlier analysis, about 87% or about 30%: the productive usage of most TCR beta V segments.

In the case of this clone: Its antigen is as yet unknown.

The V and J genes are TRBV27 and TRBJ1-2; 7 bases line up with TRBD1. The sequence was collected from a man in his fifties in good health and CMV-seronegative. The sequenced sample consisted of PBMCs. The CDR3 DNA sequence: TGTGCCAGCAGCATCACAGGGGCTAACTATGGCTACACCTTC. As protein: CASSITGANYGYTF.